Below, 10 T cell receptor beta chains from the same sample are listed, as sequenced in a study of blood T cells in healthy people across ages. The use of a sample-barcoded 5' primer and a J-beta primer mix characterized a second PCR of 7 to 11 cycles. TCRdb processed the 5' RACE reads anew with MiXCR; each CDR3 protein has one entry. The data contain more than 1.4 million distinct CDR3 sequences, about 43% of them seen just once; the ten biggest clones take up 7.9%. Sequencing was carried out using blood. The source is a woman aged 18-29 years in good health.

This chain uses TRBV10-3 with TRBJ2-5; D possibly corresponds to TRBD1 (5 bases). The V gene's germline CDR1 is ENHRY and CDR2 SYGVKD. V lost 6 bases, J lost 5 bases, and 16 bases lay in between. The CDR3 length is 14 residues. The DNA of the CDR3 is TGTGCCATCAGAGGAGAAACAGGAAGGGAGACCCAGTACTTC. Translating it yields CAIRGETGRETQYF.

There are a few counts of this clonotype. V and J are TRBV7-2 and TRBJ1-4; D remains ambiguous. This CDR3 region has 13 residues. Germline CDR1 is SGHTA and CDR2 is FQGNSA. In DNA, the CDR3 is TGTGGTTCGGCAAGCGCAACTAATGAAAAACTGTTTTTT. This encodes CGSASATNEKLFF.

J is TRBJ1-2 and V is TRBV5-1, with TRBD1 as a possible D gene (5 bases). Germline lookup yields CDR1 SGHRS and CDR2 YFSETQ. V gave up 0 bases and J gave up 3 bases, with 9 bases separating them. The CDR3 extends over 14 amino acids. In nucleotides, the CDR3 is TGCGCCAGCAGCTTGGCAGGGATGGACTATGGCTACACCTTC. Translation: CASSLAGMDYGYTF.

The chain uses TRBV28 and TRBJ1-1, with D uncertain. CDR3 length: 14 residues. Germline CDR1 is MDHEN and CDR2 is SYDVKM. V was cut by 6 bases and J by 7 bases, with 18 bases left in between. The CDR3 is CASRVFRTASEAFF. The DNA of the CDR3 is TGTGCCAGCAGGGTATTCCGGACGGCCAGTGAAGCTTTCTTT. The full variable domain, with the rest looked up from reference TRBV28 and TRBJ1-1, is DVKVTQSSRYLVKRTGEKVFLECVQDMDHENMFWYRQDPGLGLRLIYFSYDVKMKEKGDIPEGYSVSREKKERFSLILESASTNQTSMYLCASRVFRTASEAFFGQGTRLTVV.

This chain connects TRBV20-1 to TRBJ1-2, with 9 bases fitting TRBD1. This CDR3 has 14 amino acids. Germline V gives CDR1 DFQATT, CDR2 SNEGSKA (reference sequence). V was clipped by 3 bases and J by 5 bases; unmatched bases: 7. In DNA form, the CDR3 reads TGCAGTGCTAGCGGGACAGGGCAGACTTATGGCTACACCTTC. Its translation is CSASGTGQTYGYTF.

This clonotype was seen a few times. The chain has TRBV12-3 or TRBV12-4 and TRBJ1-1; a weak D match, TRBD1 (5 bases). This CDR3 is 13 amino acids long. Trimming took off 7 bases at V and 5 bases at J, with 14 bases between the two ends. The CDR3 nucleotides are TGTGCCAGCACCCCGTCTAAGGGGACTGAAGCTTTCTTT. Its protein is CASTPSKGTEAFF.

V and J are TRBV2 and TRBJ2-2; the match to TRBD1 covers 7 bases. In germline, CDR1 is SNHLY, CDR2 FYNNEI. CDR3 length equals 17 residues. V lost 2 bases to trimming and J lost 2 bases; unmatched junction nucleotides: 8. This chain's CDR3 is CASSETLDRPNTGELFF. CDR3 sequence (DNA): TGTGCCAGCAGTGAAACATTGGACAGGCCAAACACCGGGGAGCTGTTTTTT. Looking up the rest from reference TRBV2 and TRBJ2-2 gives the full variable domain: EPEVTQTPSHQVTQMGQEVILRCVPISNHLYFYWYRQILGQKVEFLVSFYNNEISEKSEIFDDQFSVERPDGSNFTLKIRSTKLEDSAMYFCASSETLDRPNTGELFFGEGSRLTVL.

This CDR3 reads CASNPKGGQETQYF. The CDR3 bases are TGTGCCAGCAACCCTAAGGGGGGACAAGAGACCCAGTACTTC. The rearrangement links TRBV2 to TRBJ2-7; either TRBD1 or TRBD2 may supply D (6 bases each). The DNA end favors TRBJ2-5, so the J call may be wrong. Germline V gene sequence: CDR1 SNHLY, CDR2 FYNNEI. This CDR3 is 14 amino acids long.

This clonotype was seen more than once but under ten times. The CDR3 DNA reads TGCAGCGGTAGGGAAGAGACCCAGTACTTC. Amino acid sequence: CSGREETQYF. The rearrangement joins TRBV29-1 to TRBJ2-5; D unclear. Between the trimmed V and J ends, which lost 7 bases and 3 bases, there was a span of 6 bases. CDR3 length equals 10 residues. Per germline, CDR1 SQVTM and CDR2 ANQGSEA.

The chain employs TRBV12-3 or TRBV12-4 and TRBJ2-1; 14 bases fit TRBD2. This CDR3 is built from 16 residues. Losses at the gene ends were 3 bases for V and 8 bases for J; bases not matched to a gene: 6. Written as DNA, the CDR3 is TGTGCCAGCAGTTTTACCGGGACTAGCGGGGGACATGAGCAGTTCTTC. The encoded protein is CASSFTGTSGGHEQFF.